Each of the 6 T cell receptor beta chains below was sequenced from the same sample in a study of blood T cell repertoires in COVID-19. Clones were sequenced by immunoSEQ multiplex PCR, and TCRdb holds only the in-frame ones, with some missing. The sample carries around 78,000 clones, roughly nine tenths recorded once. The sample was peripheral blood. The receptors come from a woman in her fifties or sixties with acute or convalescent COVID-19.

This clone has only a few counts. The chain carries TRBV11-2 and TRBJ2-7; 8 nucleotides agree with TRBD1. The V segment lost 5 bases and the J segment 5 bases; nucleotides outside the gene matches: 8. There are 14 residues in the CDR3. Germline assignment: CDR1 SGHAT and CDR2 FQNNGV. The CDR3 spells CASSASGGWHEQYF. CDR3 DNA: TGTGCCAGCAGCGCGTCAGGGGGCTGGCACGAGCAGTACTTC.

The chain has TRBV28 and TRBJ1-1; D is possibly TRBD1 (5 bases). This CDR3 has 14 residues. From germline, CDR1 is MDHEN and CDR2 SYDVKM. Trimming pared 3 bases from V and 4 bases from J, leaving 12 bases between. DNA of the CDR3: TGTGCCAGCAGTTTCGAAGGGGTGCGCACTGAAGCTTTCTTT. Translating gives CASSFEGVRTEAFF.

This chain links TRBV12-3 or TRBV12-4 with TRBJ2-2; unclear D gene. The CDR3 is 13 residues long. The germline V and J ends were trimmed by 2 bases and 7 bases, with 8 bases remaining between them. The CDR3 DNA reads TGTGCCAGCAGTTTATGGCAGGACGGGGAGCTGTTTTTT. This codes for CASSLWQDGELFF.

A single count supports this clone. CDR3: CATSNGMTGVPNEKLFF. CDR3 coding DNA: TGTGCCACCAGCAATGGGATGACAGGGGTTCCTAATGAAAAACTGTTTTTT. V gene TRBV15 combines with J gene TRBJ1-4, with 8 positions matching TRBD1. The V and J ends lost 4 bases and 3 bases, in that order; junction bases with no gene match: 10. The CDR3 length is 17 residues. Germline V gene lookup returns CDR1 LNHNV and CDR2 YYDKDF (reference sequence).

J is TRBJ1-1 and V is TRBV28; weak D call: TRBD1 (6 bases). Germline V gives CDR1 MDHEN, CDR2 SYDVKM. The CDR3 runs 16 residues. Between the trimmed V and J ends, which lost 6 bases and 0 bases, there was a span of 17 bases. CDR3 sequence reads: CASRSAATGMNTEAFF. CDR3 DNA sequence: TGTGCCAGCAGATCCGCCGCGACAGGCATGAACACTGAAGCTTTCTTT.

This clone is a singleton in its sample. V gene TRBV11-3 combines with J gene TRBJ2-1, with D unresolved. V lost 6 bases and J 6 bases, leaving 9 bases between the germline ends. CDR3 length: 12 residues. Germline values: CDR1 SGHNT, CDR2 YENEEA. This chain's CDR3 is CASSAPGNEQFF. CDR3 bases: TGTGCCAGCAGTGCCCCGGGCAATGAGCAGTTCTTC.